These 3 T cell receptor beta chains were all obtained from the same sample, sequenced in a study of T cells in women clearing cervical HPV infection. Repertoires were generated with immunoSEQ multiplex PCR, while TCRdb's copy carries only in-frame clones and drops some. The listing contains around 31,000 clones. The specimen sequenced was blood buffy coat. Receptors were obtained from a woman between 18 and 69 years old with a cervical HPV16 infection that either progressed to CIN3+ or cleared (not recorded which).

Notes on this clone: The observed sequence ends 3 residues before the CDR3 terminus, with the missing tail filled in from the germline J gene. The chain employs TRBV7-2 and TRBJ2-2, with TRBD2 as a possible D gene (7 bases). Trimming left V 5 bases short and J 6 bases short, with 13 bases between. The CDR3 consists of 14 residues. Germline V lookup: CDR1 SGHTA, CDR2 FQGNSA. This chain's CDR3 is CASSTMGGPGELFF. The sequenced part of the CDR3 DNA is TGTGCCAGCAGCACGATGGGGGGGCCCGGGGAG.

Turning to this clone: The read halts 3 residues ahead of the CDR3 end, with the missing end drawn from the germline J gene. The chain carries TRBV18 and TRBJ2-2; 8 bases line up with TRBD2. Germline V gene sequence: CDR1 KGHSH, CDR2 LQKENI. The CDR3 loop spans 13 amino acids. Partial CDR3 DNA: TGTGCCAGCTCACGGGGACTAGATTCACCG. Translating it yields CASSRGLDSP. The entire CDR3 reads CASSRGLDSPLFF.

The part of the CDR3 DNA that was read is TGTGCCAGCAGCGGGACTGGGGACACG. It translates to CASSGTGDT. The full CDR3 sequence reads CASSGTGDTQYF. The rearrangement uses TRBV7-3 and TRBJ2-3; D is possibly TRBD2 (6 bases). Read sequence stops 3 residues before the CDR3 end, and the germline J gene provides the missing end. The CDR3 is 12 amino acids. Germline CDR1 reads SGHTA; CDR2 reads FQGTGA.